This note documents a single T cell receptor beta chain sequence. No antigen is known for it. No base-level quality is on record; no much larger clone is a single base apart. The sample originates from a study of blood T cells in healthy people across ages (dated by TCRdb to between 2014 and 2017). Regarding the complete study: Template switching captured roughly one uniquely barcoded TCR beta cDNA molecule per two T cells in model experiments. Using deep sequencing normalized with unique cDNA molecular identifiers, the study measured how TCR beta repertoire diversity changes with age. Four age groups were formed from the donors: young (average approximately 15 years), middle-aged (approximately 39), aged (under 70) and long-lived (less than 85). To avoid experimental bias, donors of different ages were distributed randomly across sequencing lanes. For two donors (one aged 18 to 30 and one aged 80 or older), the study analyzed two additional independent replicas of 1 million unique cDNA reads from the same blood draw.

Looking up the germline V gene yields CDR1 SGHDN and CDR2 FVKESK. A distance of 20 bases separates the germline ends of V and J, which lose 0 bases and 6 bases respectively. From cysteine to phenylalanine, the CDR3 is 17 amino acids long. Only the CDR3 region is kept as DNA, spanning 51 bases read in frame from base 1. What the study reported, not specific to this receptor: Because profiling used bulk unsorted PBMCs, naive and antigen-experienced compartments could not be compared conclusively. The percentage of naive T cells measured by flow cytometry correlated strongly with observed TCR beta diversity. Because the CMV infection status of the donors was unknown, age-related changes in expanded clonotypes may potentially have been confounded. Observed TCR beta diversity per million T cells fell roughly linearly with age, and a significant reduction was already apparent by age around 36. Estimates of total diversity from one million sequenced T cells were regarded as lower bounds and underestimates. Compared with the aged group, the long-lived group had more naive CD4+ T cells, fewer expanded clones and increased TCR diversity, suggesting age selection.

The library was produced with 5' RACE. TCRdb names Illumina HiSeq 2500 as the instrument used. A second PCR of 7 to 11 cycles was run with a J-beta primer mix and a sample-barcoded 5' primer. Each TCR beta cDNA molecule received a unique molecular identifier from a template-switch 5' adaptor carrying 12 random nucleotides. Each sample yielded at least 2.5 million CDR3-containing paired-end reads. The Mint cDNA synthesis kit, primed by a TRBC-specific oligonucleotide, was used to synthesize first-strand cDNA from all RNA. All cDNA was treated with uracil-DNA glycosylase and then went through a first 18-cycle PCR with the universal primers M1SS and BC2_uni_R. In the authors' own workflow: Each sample was normalized by randomly selecting 1 million high-quality reads, each carrying a distinct molecular identifier. Reads sharing molecular identifiers were discarded rather than binned into consensus sequences. CDR3 identification, clonotype clustering and error correction used MiTCR with a Q25 quality threshold and the strictest error-elimination algorithm. A nonparametric unseen species model with Euler transformation was used to estimate lower-bound total TCR beta diversity. The public reads were reprocessed in TCRdb via fastp at Q25 and MiXCR, keeping in-frame beta chains. Rows with a matching CDR3 protein are joined into one entry that keeps the most common DNA and genes. TCRdb, rather than the study authors, made the V and J calls. The sample table lists 730,000 or so distinct CDR3 sequences, roughly 47% of them with a count of one. The ten largest clones represent 20% to 25% of the sample.

Systemically healthy Caucasian individuals from Russia, 39 in total and aged 6 to 90 years, were included as donors. Each donor gave roughly 9 milliliters of peripheral blood, drawn into EDTA-treated Vacutainer tubes. Ficoll-Paque density-gradient centrifugation was used to isolate PBMCs, with at least 7 million per sample. Total RNA, at least 5 micrograms per sample, was extracted from PBMCs with Trizol reagent. For every donor, flow cytometry on a PBMC aliquot measured the percentage of naive CD45RAhigh/CD27high T cells. Recombination joined TRBV14 with TRBJ2-5; TRBD2 is a possible D gene, resting on 7 matching bases. The sequencing sample was made of blood. This clonotype was sampled from a woman aged 60 to 75 in good health. The DNA sequence follows: TGTGCCAGCAGCCAAGAGTTCGGGGCGGGGGCCGGTAAGACCCAGTACTTC. Translated, this is CASSQEFGAGAGKTQYF.